This T cell receptor beta chain is from a study of OX40 agonist ivuxolimab in advanced cancers. Sampled blood was obtained at baseline, cycle 4 day 1, and cycle 7 day 1. Trimming removed 10 bases at V and 1 base at J, with 10 bases between. This CDR3 is built from 12 residues. Per germline, CDR1 LNHDA and CDR2 SQIVND (reference sequence). This table comes from immunoSEQ multiplex PCR, and its TCRdb copy is limited to in-frame clones, with some not included. The sample includes about 33,000 clones, less than 85% of them seen just once. The receptor comes from an adult with an advanced solid tumor such as melanoma, head and neck, liver or kidney cancer. V and J are TRBV19 and TRBJ1-1; TRBD1 might be the D (6 bases). Material: CD4+ or CD8+ T cells sorted from blood, obtained in a trial of the OX40 agonist ivuxolimab. CDR3 bases: TGTGCCACCCAACAGGGGAACACTGAAGCTTTCTTT. Its protein product is CATQQGNTEAFF. Full variable domain (rest looked up from reference TRBV19 and TRBJ1-1): DGGITQSPKYLFRKEGQNVTLSCEQNLNHDAMYWYRQDPGQGLRLIYYSQIVNDFQKGDIAEGYSVSREKKESFPLTVTSAQKNPTAFYLCATQQGNTEAFFGQGTRLTVV.